This T cell receptor (beta chain) was captured in a study of PD-1 blockade in classical Hodgkin lymphoma. Looked up from germline, CDR1 is SEHNR and CDR2 is FQNEAQ (reference sequence). The CDR3 consists of 13 residues. Trimming removed 9 bases from V and 7 bases from J, with 16 bases in between. Only a few counts were recorded for this clone. No patient escaped relapse after autologous stem cell transplantation, and brentuximab vedotin exposure varied. Data came from immunoSEQ multiplex PCR; TCRdb stores just in-frame clones and leaves some out. The sample includes 9,500 to 12,000 clones, about 80% of them seen just once.

Sample: peripheral blood mononuclear cells (PBMCs), taken before the second cycle of nivolumab. The source of this sequence is a human donor with classical Hodgkin lymphoma. This chain uses TRBV7-9 with TRBJ1-3, with D possibly TRBD1 on 6 matching bases. CDR3 DNA: TGTGCCAGGGGTCCGGACAGTTCCAACACCATATATTTT. It translates to CARGPDSSNTIYF.